Presented here are 22 T cell receptor beta chains from one specimen sequenced in a study of T cells expressing NK-cell markers. TCRdb re-analyzed the 5' RACE reads; it lists each CDR3 protein once, without DNA. The repertoire table contains 150,000 to 170,000 distinct CDR3 sequences. What was sequenced was blood T cells: a sorted CD56 or NKG2C T cell subset, CD4+ or CD8+ T cells, or bulk PBMC T cells (not recorded which). Receptor source: a woman between 45 and 65 years old in good health.

The chain couples TRBV21-1 to TRBJ1-4; the D call from TCRdb, TRBD1, cannot be confirmed without DNA. TRBV21-1 is a listed pseudogene. The CDR3 loop spans 15 amino acids. CDR3 protein: CASTITDRPNEKLFF.

The CDR3 region is CASSQELAGEQFF. This rearrangement joins TRBV4-1 to TRBJ2-1; the TCRdb call, TRBD2, lacks DNA for checking. CDR3 length: 13 amino acids. The germline V gene has CDR1 MGHRA and CDR2 YSYEKL.

The gene calls are TRBV27 and TRBJ2-6; TCRdb picks TRBD2, but there is no DNA to check that call. This CDR3 is built from 20 residues. The germline V gene has CDR1 MNHEY and CDR2 SMNVEV (reference sequence). The CDR3 is CASSLSPGLAGDSGANVLTF.

CDR3 sequence: CASSWTGDRSGNTIYF. The chain couples TRBV7-6 to TRBJ1-3; absent DNA, TCRdb's TRBD1 call cannot be checked. The CDR3 spans 16 residues. The germline V gene encodes CDR1 SGHVS and CDR2 FNYEAQ.

This clonotype is classed as medium-sized by frequency. The rearrangement links TRBV7-9 to TRBJ1-3; the TCRdb call, TRBD1, lacks DNA for checking. This CDR3 contains 12 residues. Germline-derived CDR1 and CDR2 are SEHNR and FQNEAQ (reference sequence). CDR3: CASSLVGHTIYF.

This sequence joins TRBV25-1 and TRBJ1-1. Germline V gene sequence: CDR1 MGHDK, CDR2 SYGVNS. CDR3 length equals 13 residues. CDR3 residues: CASSFGGDTEAFF.

This chain connects TRBV7-2 to TRBJ1-2. The CDR3 runs to 16 residues. From germline, CDR1 is SGHTA and CDR2 FQGNSA. CDR3 in amino acids: CASSLEGVGPLGGYTF.

The gene calls are TRBV7-9 and TRBJ2-6. Per the germline V gene, CDR1 is SEHNR and CDR2 is FQNEAQ (reference sequence). The CDR3 is 16 amino acids. CDR3 sequence: CASSSGPLSGANVLTF.

The chain joins TRBV5-1 to TRBJ2-3; checking the TCRdb D call of TRBD2 is not possible without DNA. Germline CDR1 SGHRS, CDR2 YFSETQ. The CDR3 totals 16 residues. The CDR3 here is CASSSISGRSGDTQYF.

This chain joins TRBV4-1 and TRBJ1-1. From germline, CDR1 is MGHRA and CDR2 YSYEKL. The CDR3 is made up of 13 amino acids. The CDR3 reads CASSQGGLGEAFF.

The chain is built from TRBV29-1 and TRBJ2-3; TCRdb calls TRBD1, which cannot be checked without DNA. The CDR3 totals 14 residues. Germline V lookup: CDR1 SQVTM, CDR2 ANQGSEA. CDR3 amino acids: CSVDPDRVADTQYF.

CDR3 in amino acids: CATRTRQNTDTQYF. The gene calls are TRBV15 and TRBJ2-3; the TRBD1 assignment by TCRdb is unverifiable without DNA. This CDR3 has 14 amino acids. Germline V lookup: CDR1 LNHNV, CDR2 YYDKDF (reference sequence).

The chain joins TRBV19 to TRBJ1-5; the TCRdb call, TRBD1, lacks DNA for checking. Germline-derived CDR1 and CDR2 are LNHDA and SQIVND (reference sequence). This CDR3 spans 13 amino acids. CDR3 residues: CASMGQGPQPQHF.

The chain has TRBV9 and TRBJ2-7; as DNA is missing, the TRBD1 call by TCRdb cannot be tested. Germline-derived CDR1 and CDR2 are SGDLS and YYNGEE. The CDR3 is 13 amino acids. The chain's CDR3 is CASSYTPGYEQYF.

This chain joins TRBV27 and TRBJ2-3; checking the TCRdb D call of TRBD2 is not possible without DNA. The V gene's germline CDR1 is MNHEY and CDR2 SMNVEV (reference sequence). This CDR3 contains 17 residues. The CDR3 protein is CASSLSPTSGMSSAQYF.

The CDR3 spells CASSGGTSGTPYEQYF. The chain uses TRBV7-2 and TRBJ2-7; TCRdb's D call of TRBD2 is untestable without DNA. CDR1 is SGHTA, CDR2 FQGNSA, per germline. The CDR3 runs 16 residues. The variable domain in full, with the rest retrieved from reference TRBV7-2 and TRBJ2-7, is GAGVSQSPSNKVTEKGKDVELRCDPISGHTALYWYRQSLGQGLEFLIYFQGNSAPDKSGLPSDRFSAERTGGSVSTLTIQRTQQEDSAVYLCASSGGTSGTPYEQYFGPGTRLTVT.

The V call is TRBV5-1, the J call TRBJ2-7; without DNA, the TCRdb call of TRBD1 cannot be checked. CDR1 and CDR2 from the germline V gene are SGHRS and YFSETQ. This CDR3 is built from 14 residues. CDR3 loop: CASSWKGALYEQYF.

V gene TRBV7-3 combines with J gene TRBJ1-2; TCRdb outputs TRBD1, but without DNA this stays unchecked. Germline assignment: CDR1 SGHTA and CDR2 FQGTGA. CDR3 size: 14 residues. This CDR3 is CASSGTGEDYGYTF.

The chain uses TRBV28 and TRBJ2-7. This CDR3 comprises 13 residues. Germline-derived CDR1 and CDR2 are MDHEN and SYDVKM. The CDR3 reads CASSPFSQEEQYF. The variable domain in full, with the rest retrieved from reference TRBV28 and TRBJ2-7, is DVKVTQSSRYLVKRTGEKVFLECVQDMDHENMFWYRQDPGLGLRLIYFSYDVKMKEKGDIPEGYSVSREKKERFSLILESASTNQTSMYLCASSPFSQEEQYFGPGTRLTVT.

The chain combines TRBV3-1 with TRBJ2-3; the D call of TRBD1 rests on TCRdb alone, since no DNA is present to check it. This CDR3 region has 14 residues. Germline values: CDR1 LGHDT, CDR2 YNNKEL (reference sequence). The CDR3: CASSRTEPTDTQYF.

The chain employs TRBV12-3 or TRBV12-4 and TRBJ2-3; TCRdb indicates TRBD1, and absent DNA this call remains unverified. The CDR3 has 15 residues. The CDR3 reads CASSLTGGLTDTQYF.

V usage is TRBV4-2 and J usage is TRBJ2-4. From germline, CDR1 is LGHNA and CDR2 YNFKEQ. This CDR3 spans 14 amino acids. CDR3 sequence: CASSPLVFENIQYF.